Each of the 30 T cell receptor beta chains below was sequenced from the same sample in a study of blood T cell repertoires in COVID-19 (dated by TCRdb to 2019 to 2021). Library preparation employed the immunoSEQ multiplex PCR assay. Sourced from immuneACCESS, this table was stored by TCRdb with only in-frame sequences that have V and J called. A share of the clones is absent; for the studies checked, an unresolved V gene accounts for under half, and the remainder has no known explanation. Recorded for this sample are around 63,000 clones; almost 85% of them occurred a single time. About 16% of the sample lies in the top ten. The sequenced sample consisted of peripheral blood. The receptors were gathered from a man in his fifties or sixties with COVID-19, enrolled during active disease.

Within the sample, this clone is medium-sized. The chain is built from TRBV28 and TRBJ1-5; D gene uncertain. This CDR3 comprises 13 residues. Germline V lookup: CDR1 MDHEN, CDR2 SYDVKM. The V end was cut by 6 bases, the J end by 0 bases, with 6 bases between. CDR3 sequence: CASRGSSNQPQHF. The DNA of the CDR3 is TGTGCCAGCAGGGGGAGTAGCAATCAGCCCCAGCATTTT.

The rearrangement uses TRBV10-2 and TRBJ2-3, with 8 bases aligning to TRBD1. Losses at the gene ends were 6 bases for V and 2 bases for J; bases not matched to a gene: 10. The germline CDR1 and CDR2 sequences are WSHSY and SAAADI. The CDR3 sequence is 16 residues long. The CDR3 is CASSELGQEVTDTQYF. DNA for the CDR3: TGCGCCAGCAGCGAGCTGGGACAGGAGGTCACAGATACGCAGTATTTT.

This clone was recorded once. The chain combines TRBV14 with TRBJ2-7; D is perhaps TRBD2 (5 bases). Deletions cut 4 bases from V and 3 bases from J, with 19 bases between. Germline lookup yields CDR1 SGHDN and CDR2 FVKESK. The CDR3 has 16 residues. The CDR3 loop is CASSLSASGSIYEQYF. The CDR3 region has the DNA TGTGCCAGCAGCCTCAGCGCGTCGGGGTCTATCTACGAGCAGTACTTC. The full variable domain, completed using reference TRBV14 and TRBJ2-7, is EAGVTQFPSHSVIEKGQTVTLRCDPISGHDNLYWYRRVMGKEIKFLLHFVKESKQDESGMPNNRFLAERTGGTYSTLKVQPAELEDSGVYFCASSLSASGSIYEQYFGPGTRLTVT.

The V call is TRBV21-1, the J call TRBJ1-5; TRBD1 was called by the table and not checked on the DNA. TRBV21-1 is listed as a pseudogene. This CDR3 comprises 15 residues. In nucleotides, the CDR3 is TGTGCCAGCAGACAAATGGGCACTGTCAATCAGCCCCAGCATTTT. It specifies CASRQMGTVNQPQHF.

The V gene is TRBV2, the J gene TRBJ1-1, with D maybe TRBD1 (6 bases). The germline V gene has CDR1 SNHLY and CDR2 FYNNEI. V lost 7 bases to trimming and J lost 0 bases, with 12 bases between them. The CDR3 is made up of 14 amino acids. CDR3 loop: CASILTGLNTEAFF. The CDR3 DNA follows: TGTGCCAGCATACTGACAGGCTTGAACACTGAAGCTTTCTTT.

This clone was seen only once. The gene calls are TRBV3-1 (or the pseudogene TRBV3-2) and TRBJ1-3; no clear D gene. Germline values: CDR1 LGHDT, CDR2 YNNKEL (reference sequence). Trimming pared 4 bases from V and 0 bases from J, leaving 7 bases between. This CDR3 comprises 14 residues. The CDR3 nucleotides are TGTGCCAGCAGCCGAACTAACTCTGGAAACACCATATATTTT. Translation gives CASSRTNSGNTIYF.

The chain carries TRBV30 and TRBJ1-3; D gene unclear. This CDR3 has 13 residues. Germline assignment: CDR1 GTSNPN and CDR2 SVGIG (reference sequence). V dropped 2 bases and J dropped 0 bases, with 5 bases sitting between them. The CDR3 loop is CAWSPSSGNTIYF. Here the CDR3 DNA reads TGTGCCTGGAGTCCCAGCTCTGGAAACACCATATATTTT.

This clone occurred a few times. This chain links TRBV6-5 with TRBJ2-1, with no clear D. V was shortened by 7 bases and J by 3 bases, with 13 bases between the two germline ends. Germline CDR1 MNHEY, CDR2 SVGAGI. The CDR3 has 14 amino acids. CDR3 region: CASIPVRFYNEQFF. Here the CDR3 DNA reads TGTGCCAGCATCCCCGTCAGATTCTACAATGAGCAGTTCTTC.

The V call is TRBV9, the J call TRBJ2-3; weak D call: TRBD1 (6 bases). There are 14 residues in the CDR3. V was shortened by 4 bases and J by 2 bases, with 11 bases between the two germline ends. From germline, CDR1 is SGDLS and CDR2 YYNGEE. In DNA, the CDR3 is TGTGCCAGCAGCCCGGGACAAGACACAGATACGCAGTATTTT. Amino acids: CASSPGQDTDTQYF.

This chain connects TRBV30 to TRBJ1-1; 8 bases map to TRBD1. The germline V gene has CDR1 GTSNPN and CDR2 SVGIG (reference sequence). V lost 1 base and J lost 1; bases outside the gene matches: 2. The CDR3 has 14 residues. This chain's CDR3 is CAWSAGTGNTEAFF. Written as DNA, the CDR3 is TGTGCCTGGAGTGCAGGGACAGGGAACACTGAAGCTTTCTTT.

This sequence joins TRBV10-3 and TRBJ1-1, with 8 bases aligning to TRBD1. The CDR3 is 14 amino acids. V gave up 6 bases and J gave up 6 bases; unmatched junction bases: 9. Germline CDR1 ENHRY, CDR2 SYGVKD. CDR3 in amino acids: CAIRGQALWSEAFF. CDR3 sequence (DNA): TGTGCCATCAGGGGACAGGCCCTGTGGTCTGAAGCTTTCTTT.

Here the CDR3 DNA reads TGTGCCAGCAGCTATAAGGACAGGGCGATGTCTGGCTACACCTTC. Encoded protein: CASSYKDRAMSGYTF. The gene calls are TRBV7-9 and TRBJ1-2, with TRBD1 matching 8 bases. The V and J ends lost 4 bases and 7 bases, in that order; junction bases with no gene match: 11. Germline loops: CDR1 SEHNR, CDR2 FQNEAQ (reference sequence). CDR3 length: 15 residues.

This clone was observed a handful of times. The chain couples TRBV30 to TRBJ2-7; D ambiguous. Germline V gene lookup returns CDR1 GTSNPN and CDR2 SVGIG (reference sequence). The ends were cut back, 3 bases at V and 3 bases at J, with 9 bases in the middle. There are 12 residues in the CDR3. CDR3 sequence: CAWSLSVYEQYF. In DNA form, the CDR3 reads TGTGCCTGGAGCCTTTCTGTCTACGAGCAGTACTTC.

The chain employs TRBV6-6 and TRBJ1-5, with 8 bases identical to TRBD1. The CDR3 runs to 16 residues. V dropped 5 bases and J dropped 0; count of bases not matched to a gene: 6. The germline CDR1 and CDR2 sequences are MNHNY and SVGAGI (reference sequence). CDR3 DNA: TGTGCCAGCAGTCTGGACAGGGTTGATAGCAATCAGCCCCAGCATTTT. Its translation: CASSLDRVDSNQPQHF.

J is TRBJ1-5 and V is TRBV2; 11 bases line up with TRBD1. The CDR3 spans 14 residues. V shed 6 bases, J shed 6 bases, and the junction held 4 bases outside the gene matches. The germline CDR1 and CDR2 sequences are SNHLY and FYNNEI. The CDR3 loop is CASRGDRGSQPQHF. Written as DNA, the CDR3 is TGTGCCAGCAGGGGGGACAGGGGGTCTCAGCCCCAGCATTTT.

This rearrangement joins TRBV18 to TRBJ2-1; TRBD2 matches at 10 bases. The CDR3 consists of 15 residues. Trimming removed 6 bases from V and 7 bases from J; junction bases left unmatched: 9. Germline V lookup: CDR1 KGHSH, CDR2 LQKENI. Written as DNA, the CDR3 is TGTGCCAGCTCGACGCTAGCGGGAGCGGGGAATGAGCAGTTCTTC. Amino acids: CASSTLAGAGNEQFF.

This chain links TRBV5-4 with TRBJ2-1; TRBD2 matches 8 bases. J lost 4 bases, V lost 4 bases, and 10 bases had no gene match. The CDR3 is made up of 16 amino acids. CDR1 is SGHNT and CDR2 is YYREEE in the germline V gene (reference sequence). CDR3 loop: CASSRSSGGTYNEQFF. The CDR3 DNA follows: TGTGCCAGCAGCCGATCCAGCGGGGGTACTTACAATGAGCAGTTCTTC.

The V gene is TRBV5-1, the J gene TRBJ1-2, with 12 bases matching TRBD1. The ends lost 3 bases at V and 14 bases at J; junction bases unmatched: 11. CDR1 and CDR2 from the germline V gene are SGHRS and YFSETQ. The CDR3 is 14 amino acids. In DNA form, the CDR3 reads TGCGCCAGCAGCTCCCCCGGGACAGGGGGCTCTGGGACCTTC. This gives the protein CASSSPGTGGSGTF.

V gene TRBV18 combines with J gene TRBJ1-1; D not resolved. With 3 bases removed from V and 0 bases from J, the gap between germline ends came to 8 bases. Germline CDR1 KGHSH, CDR2 LQKENI. The CDR3 length is 14 residues. CDR3 sequence: CASSPAAMNTEAFF. The CDR3 nucleotides read TGTGCCAGCTCACCGGCGGCAATGAACACTGAAGCTTTCTTT.

This clone turned up a few times. The V call is TRBV7-9, the J call TRBJ2-7; TRBD2 aligns across 13 bases. This CDR3 is 18 amino acids long. Per the germline V gene, CDR1 is SEHNR and CDR2 is FQNEAQ (reference sequence). The trim removed 5 bases at V and 4 bases at J, leaving 14 bases unmatched. The CDR3, as DNA: TGTGCCAGCAGCCCAAGGACTAGCGGGAGCTTAGAGCTATACGAGCAGTACTTC. Residues: CASSPRTSGSLELYEQYF.

This clone was picked up a small number of times. The CDR3 reads CASSVTGEGGYTF. CDR3 in DNA: TGTGCCAGCAGTGTGACAGGGGAAGGTGGCTACACCTTC. The rearrangement links TRBV25-1 to TRBJ1-2, with TRBD1 matching over 8 bases. The J segment lost 7 bases and the V segment lost 4 bases, leaving 5 bases of the junction unmatched. CDR3 length: 13 amino acids. The germline V gene encodes CDR1 MGHDK and CDR2 SYGVNS.

This rearrangement joins TRBV7-3 to TRBJ2-1, with a tentative D call TRBD1 (6 bases). The CDR3 is made up of 13 amino acids. Germline CDR1 is SGHTA and CDR2 is FQGTGA. The V and J ends lost 2 bases and 8 bases respectively, with 10 bases between them. This CDR3 reads CASSLQGSDEQFF. The CDR3 nucleotides read TGTGCCAGCAGCTTACAGGGGAGCGATGAGCAGTTCTTC.

This chain joins TRBV18 and TRBJ2-2, with D hard to call. V lost 6 bases to trimming and J lost 0 bases, with 8 bases between them. The CDR3 has 14 amino acids. CDR1 is KGHSH, CDR2 LQKENI, per germline. CDR3 in DNA: TGTGCCAGCTCCGCGAAGTCGAACACCGGGGAGCTGTTTTTT. Translation: CASSAKSNTGELFF.

CDR3 coding DNA: TGCGCCAGCCGCCCTTTATCTGGGACAGGTGATTCACCCCTCCACTTT. Amino acid sequence: CASRPLSGTGDSPLHF. The chain uses TRBV5-1 and TRBJ1-6; the match to TRBD1 covers 8 bases. In germline, CDR1 is SGHRS, CDR2 YFSETQ. CDR3 size: 16 residues. The trim removed 7 bases at V and 8 bases at J, leaving 14 bases unmatched.

This clone was recorded a few times. This chain joins TRBV11-2 and TRBJ2-7; TRBD2 agrees at 7 bases. This CDR3 spans 16 amino acids. V lost 5 bases, J lost 0 bases, and 10 bases stayed unmatched. CDR1 and CDR2 from the germline V gene are SGHAT and FQNNGV. CDR3 DNA sequence: TGTGCCAGCAGCCCGAAGTGGCGGGGGAACTCCTACGAGCAGTACTTC. This encodes CASSPKWRGNSYEQYF.

This clone was picked up one time. The chain carries TRBV19 and TRBJ1-5; tentative D call: TRBD1 (5 bases). This CDR3 is built from 15 residues. CDR1 LNHDA and CDR2 SQIVND come from the germline V gene (reference sequence). Trimming took off 2 bases at V and 6 bases at J, with 14 bases between the two ends. Here the CDR3 DNA reads TGTGCCAGTAGTATATCGGGGGGATCTGGTCAGCCCCAGCATTTT. This codes for CASSISGGSGQPQHF.

This CDR3 reads CASSLGRNTEAFF. The CDR3 DNA is TGTGCCAGCAGCTTGGGCAGGAACACTGAAGCTTTCTTT. The V call is TRBV5-6, the J call TRBJ1-1; D unresolved. The CDR3 covers 13 residues. Trimming removed 0 bases from V and 1 base from J, with 4 bases in between. Germline V CDR1 and CDR2: SGHDT, YYEEEE.

V is TRBV6-1 and J is TRBJ1-2; the D is unclear. CDR3 length: 14 residues. Trimming left V 3 bases short and J 3 bases short, with 11 bases between. Germline lookup yields CDR1 MNHNS and CDR2 SASEGT. This CDR3 is CASSDGGSDYGYTF. The CDR3 DNA reads TGTGCCAGCAGTGACGGAGGCAGTGACTATGGCTACACCTTC.

The chain has TRBV14 and TRBJ2-5; tentatively, D is TRBD1 (5 bases). V was shortened by 2 bases and J by 4 bases, with 8 bases between the two germline ends. Germline CDR1 is SGHDN and CDR2 is FVKESK. This CDR3 spans 13 amino acids. The CDR3 loop is CASSQFRAETQYF. The CDR3 DNA reads as TGTGCCAGCAGCCAATTCAGGGCAGAGACCCAGTACTTC.

The rearrangement joins TRBV24-1 to TRBJ2-7; tentative D call: TRBD2 (6 bases). This CDR3 region has 15 residues. Germline V lookup: CDR1 KGHDR, CDR2 SFDVKD. Trimming left V 3 bases short and J 6 bases short, with 17 bases between. This CDR3 reads CATSDGGTQHGEQYF. The DNA of the CDR3 is TGTGCCACCAGTGATGGGGGGACTCAGCACGGCGAGCAGTACTTC.